These 21 T cell receptor beta chains came from one sample sequenced in a study of blood T cells in healthy people across ages. PCR was performed a second time for about 7 to 11 cycles using a sample-barcoded 5' primer and a J-beta primer mix. TCRdb used MiXCR to reprocess the 5' RACE reads, holding one entry per CDR3 protein. The data show approximately 1,000,000 distinct CDR3 sequences, more than 35% seen once. Material for sequencing was blood. These receptor sequences come from an older woman in good health.

As for this clonotype: Germline is not matched at one junction end, which may reflect a read error. This chain uses TRBV12-3 or TRBV12-4 with TRBJ2-7; no definite D call. The CDR3 is 11 residues long. CDR3 in DNA: TGTGCCAGCAGTATAGCTGACGAGCAGTACTTC. It is translated as CASSIADEQYF.

The V call is TRBV7-6, the J call TRBJ2-7; 7 positions agree with TRBD1. The V gene's germline CDR1 is SGHVS and CDR2 FNYEAQ. With 4 bases clipped from V and 0 bases from J, the junction kept 6 bases outside the gene matches. CDR3 length: 15 residues. This CDR3 is CASSSTGDFSYEQYF. The CDR3 bases are TGTGCCAGCAGCTCTACAGGGGATTTCTCCTACGAGCAGTACTTC.

Turning to this clonotype: The junction differs from germline at one of its ends, possibly a read error. The V call is TRBV4-2, the J call TRBJ2-7, with D unclear. Germline lookup yields CDR1 LGHNA and CDR2 YNFKEQ. The CDR3 is made up of 14 amino acids. CDR3 sequence: CAGSQDYGSYEQYF. In DNA form, the CDR3 reads TGTGCCGGCAGCCAAGATTACGGATCCTACGAGCAGTACTTC.

The V call is TRBV12-3 or TRBV12-4, the J call TRBJ1-5, with a tentative D call TRBD1 (5 bases). The ends were cut back, 3 bases at V and 2 bases at J, with 8 bases in the middle. There are 14 residues in the CDR3. In DNA, the CDR3 is TGTGCCAGCAGTTTCGGCAGGGGCAATCAGCCCCAGCATTTT. Translation: CASSFGRGNQPQHF.

This rearrangement joins TRBV7-9 to TRBJ2-4; tentatively, D is TRBD2 (6 bases). V lost 5 bases, J lost 4 bases, and 15 bases lay in between. The CDR3 contains 15 residues. The germline V gene has CDR1 SEHNR and CDR2 FQNEAQ (reference sequence). The CDR3 DNA reads as TGTGCCAGCAGCGCGGAGGGGTACGGGAAAAACATTCAGTACTTC. Its translation: CASSAEGYGKNIQYF.

A remark on this clonotype: This may be a read error, as it is one base from a much larger clone. The DNA is omitted, as the CDR3 cannot be located on it reliably, and the CDR3 follows TCRdb's listing. The V call is TRBV5-1, the J call TRBJ1-2; the table's TRBD1 call for D was not verified on the DNA. Germline lookup yields CDR1 SGHRS and CDR2 YFSETQ. Both ends counted, the CDR3 spans 12 residues. The CDR3 reads CASSGTVYGCTF.

The V and J genes are TRBV3-1 and TRBJ2-7; TRBD2 is a possible D gene (6 bases). The CDR3 has 13 amino acids. Deletions cut 7 bases from V and 4 bases from J, with 14 bases between. The germline gives CDR1 LGHDT, CDR2 YNNKEL (reference sequence). In nucleotides, the CDR3 is TGTGCCAGCACATCCCTCGGGGGTTACGAGCAGTACTTC. Protein: CASTSLGGYEQYF.

V usage is TRBV2 and J usage is TRBJ2-5; 8 bases line up with TRBD1. The CDR3 is 14 amino acids. Looked up from germline, CDR1 is SNHLY and CDR2 is FYNNEI. V dropped 6 bases and J dropped 2; count of bases not matched to a gene: 5. The CDR3 protein is CASSRTGLQETQYF. CDR3 sequence (DNA): TGTGCCAGCAGCCGGACAGGGTTACAAGAGACCCAGTACTTC.

This clonotype was detected many times. The V gene is TRBV5-1, the J gene TRBJ2-1; maybe TRBD1 (5 bases). The CDR3 is 14 residues long. The germline V gene encodes CDR1 SGHRS and CDR2 YFSETQ. With 5 bases removed from V and 6 bases from J, the gap between germline ends came to 15 bases. The CDR3 sequence is CASSESGPINEQFF. CDR3 DNA: TGCGCCAGCAGTGAATCAGGGCCGATCAATGAGCAGTTCTTC.

This clonotype has a count of ten or more. The chain carries TRBV7-9 and TRBJ2-1; TRBD1 matches 7 bases. The germline V gene encodes CDR1 SEHNR and CDR2 FQNEAQ (reference sequence). V lost 8 bases and J lost 1; bases outside the gene matches: 8. The CDR3 extends over 15 amino acids. The CDR3 protein is CASSKGASSYNEQFF. In DNA form, the CDR3 reads TGTGCCAGCTCCAAGGGGGCGTCTTCCTACAATGAGCAGTTCTTC.

V and J are TRBV30 and TRBJ2-3; possible D gene TRBD1, 6 bases. The germline V and J ends were trimmed by 0 bases and 0 bases, with 10 bases remaining between them. The CDR3 has 15 residues. Per germline, CDR1 GTSNPN and CDR2 SVGIG (reference sequence). CDR3 residues: CAWSVPGVSTDTQYF. The DNA of the CDR3 is TGTGCCTGGAGTGTACCAGGGGTTAGCACAGATACGCAGTATTTT.

The genes are TRBV29-1 and TRBJ2-1; TRBD1 matches at 9 bases. Germline CDR1 is SQVTM and CDR2 is ANQGSEA. The CDR3 has 12 residues. Unmatched junction bases numbered 5, after V lost 7 bases and J lost 7 bases. CDR3 sequence reads: CSGQGGVNEQFF. Written as DNA, the CDR3 is TGCAGCGGACAGGGGGGTGTGAATGAGCAGTTCTTC.

This chain uses TRBV15 with TRBJ2-3; TRBD2 matches at 15 bases. Germline V CDR1 and CDR2: LNHNV, YYDKDF (reference sequence). CDR3 length equals 17 residues. V trimming: 1 base; J trimming: 1 base; junction bases outside the gene matches: 0. CDR3 sequence reads: CATSRGTSGRGTDTQYF. The CDR3 bases are TGTGCCACCAGCAGAGGGACTAGCGGGAGGGGCACAGATACGCAGTATTTT.

The V and J genes are TRBV7-9 and TRBJ2-7; 7 bases are shared with TRBD1. This CDR3 has 14 residues. The trim removed 7 bases at V and 4 bases at J, leaving 10 bases unmatched. Germline lookup yields CDR1 SEHNR and CDR2 FQNEAQ (reference sequence). The CDR3 region is CASNFTDRAYEQYF. CDR3 bases: TGTGCCAGCAACTTTACCGACAGGGCTTACGAGCAGTACTTC.

This clonotype was counted a few times. This chain links TRBV2 with TRBJ2-7; the D gene is possibly TRBD2 (5 bases). Trimming cost V 1 base and J 3 bases, with 22 bases left between them. The CDR3 runs to 18 residues. Germline-derived CDR1 and CDR2 are SNHLY and FYNNEI. The CDR3 nucleotides are TGTGCCAGCAGTGAAGGCGGGCCCGGCCGCTCGGCGAACTACGAGCAGTACTTC. Its protein is CASSEGGPGRSANYEQYF.

The J gene is TRBJ2-7, the V gene TRBV6-1; D not resolved. The CDR3 runs 14 residues. From germline, CDR1 is MNHNS and CDR2 SASEGT. Trimming took 3 bases from V and 5 from J, leaving 14 bases between them. The CDR3 nucleotides read TGTGCCAGCAGTGATCCGACGGATAACGACGAGCAGTACTTC. It codes for CASSDPTDNDEQYF.

The chain is built from TRBV12-3 or TRBV12-4 and TRBJ2-3, with D possibly TRBD2 on 6 matching bases. The V gene lost 1 base and the J gene lost 1 base, with 15 bases spanning the gap. This CDR3 spans 17 amino acids. CDR3 DNA sequence: TGTGCCAGCAGTTTAGTTCAGGAGGGTCATGGCACAGATACGCAGTATTTT. Its protein product is CASSLVQEGHGTDTQYF.

This clonotype was counted a few times. The J gene is TRBJ2-7, the V gene TRBV20-1, with D maybe TRBD1 (5 bases). Germline CDR1 DFQATT, CDR2 SNEGSKA (reference sequence). The CDR3 runs 11 residues. The CDR3 DNA is TGCAGAGCGACAGCAGGCTACGAGCAGTACTTC. As protein: CRATAGYEQYF.

In this sample, this clonotype turned up many times. This chain joins TRBV7-9 and TRBJ2-3, with D possibly being TRBD1 or TRBD2 (5 bases each). This CDR3 region has 13 residues. From germline, CDR1 is SEHNR and CDR2 FQNEAQ (reference sequence). Trimming removed 5 bases at V and 8 bases at J, with 14 bases between. CDR3 sequence: CASSVWQRGTQYF. In DNA form, the CDR3 reads TGTGCCAGCAGCGTCTGGCAGAGGGGTACGCAGTATTTT.

Concerning this clonotype itself: A junction end diverges from the germline sequence, so it may reflect a read error. V and J are TRBV27 and TRBJ1-2; tentative D call: TRBD1 (5 bases). CDR3 length: 16 amino acids. Germline values: CDR1 MNHEY, CDR2 SMNVEV (reference sequence). CDR3 DNA sequence: TGTGCCGGCAGTAGCACGGTATCAGGGATGAACTATGGCTACACCTTC. It is translated as CAGSSTVSGMNYGYTF.

The rearrangement joins TRBV20-1 to TRBJ2-7, with 9 bases identical to TRBD2. Germline-derived CDR1 and CDR2 are DFQATT and SNEGSKA (reference sequence). The CDR3 loop spans 18 amino acids. Trimming cost V 0 bases and J 2 bases; bases outside gene matches: 14. CDR3 sequence (DNA): TGCAGTGCTAGAGATGTCACTAGCGGGCGACTCAACGCCTACGAGCAGTACTTC. Translating it yields CSARDVTSGRLNAYEQYF.